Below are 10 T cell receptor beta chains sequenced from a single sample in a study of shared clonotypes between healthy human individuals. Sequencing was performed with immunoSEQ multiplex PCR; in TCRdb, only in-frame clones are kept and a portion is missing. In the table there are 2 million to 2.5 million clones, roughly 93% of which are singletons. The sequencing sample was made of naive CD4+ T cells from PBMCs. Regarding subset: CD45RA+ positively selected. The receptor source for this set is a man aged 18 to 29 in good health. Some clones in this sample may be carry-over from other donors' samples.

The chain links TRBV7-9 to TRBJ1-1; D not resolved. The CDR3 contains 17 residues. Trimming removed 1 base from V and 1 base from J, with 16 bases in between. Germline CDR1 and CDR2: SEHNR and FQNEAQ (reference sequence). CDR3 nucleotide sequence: TGTGCCAGCAGCTTAGGGGCAGCCAACCCACAGAACACTGAAGCTTTCTTT. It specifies CASSLGAANPQNTEAFF.

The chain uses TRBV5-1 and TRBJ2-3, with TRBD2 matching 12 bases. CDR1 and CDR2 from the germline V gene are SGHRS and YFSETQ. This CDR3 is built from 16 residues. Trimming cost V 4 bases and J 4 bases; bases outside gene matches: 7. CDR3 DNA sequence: TGCGCCAGCAGCCTGGGACTAGCGGGTTGGTCAGATACGCAGTATTTT. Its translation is CASSLGLAGWSDTQYF.

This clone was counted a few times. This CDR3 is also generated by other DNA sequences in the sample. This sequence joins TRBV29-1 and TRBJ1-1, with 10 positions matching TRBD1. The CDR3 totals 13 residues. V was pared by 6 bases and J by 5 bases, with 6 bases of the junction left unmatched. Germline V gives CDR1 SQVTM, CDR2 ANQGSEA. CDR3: CSVGDRGLTEAFF. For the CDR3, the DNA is TGCAGCGTGGGGGACAGGGGTTTAACTGAAGCTTTCTTT.

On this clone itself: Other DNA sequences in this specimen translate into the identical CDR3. CDR3 DNA sequence: TGTGCCAGCAGCCAAGGGCGGCCAGATACGCAGTATTTT. This gives the protein CASSQGRPDTQYF. V is TRBV14 and J is TRBJ2-3; D is uncertain. The CDR3 sequence is 13 residues long. V lost 1 base, J lost 4 bases, and 6 bases lay in between. CDR1 and CDR2 from the germline V gene are SGHDN and FVKESK.

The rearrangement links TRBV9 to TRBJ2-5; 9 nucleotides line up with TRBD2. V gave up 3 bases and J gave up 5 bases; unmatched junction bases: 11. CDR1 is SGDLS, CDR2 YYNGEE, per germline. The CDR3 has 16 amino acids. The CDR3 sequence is CASSALSLAGYETQYF. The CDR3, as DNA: TGTGCCAGCAGCGCGCTATCGCTAGCGGGATACGAGACCCAGTACTTC.

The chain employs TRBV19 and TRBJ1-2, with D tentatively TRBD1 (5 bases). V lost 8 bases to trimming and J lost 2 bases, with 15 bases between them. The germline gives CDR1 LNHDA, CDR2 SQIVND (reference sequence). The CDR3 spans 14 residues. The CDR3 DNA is TGTGCCAGTTCCCGGGACGGACGGAACTATGGCTACACCTTC. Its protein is CASSRDGRNYGYTF.

CDR3: CASSPSQPGQGWEKLFF. DNA of the CDR3: TGTGCCAGCAGTCCCTCTCAACCCGGACAGGGTTGGGAAAAACTGTTTTTT. The chain uses TRBV28 and TRBJ1-4; TRBD1 aligns across 8 bases. CDR3 length: 17 residues. The junction had 16 bases not matched to a gene; V was cut back by 5 bases and J by 8 bases. The germline V gene encodes CDR1 MDHEN and CDR2 SYDVKM.

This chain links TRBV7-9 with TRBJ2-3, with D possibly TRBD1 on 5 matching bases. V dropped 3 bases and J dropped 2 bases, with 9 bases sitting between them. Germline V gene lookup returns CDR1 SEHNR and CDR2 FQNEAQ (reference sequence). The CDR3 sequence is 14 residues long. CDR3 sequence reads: CASSLGPFTDTQYF. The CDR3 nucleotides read TGTGCCAGCAGCTTGGGGCCATTCACAGATACGCAGTATTTT. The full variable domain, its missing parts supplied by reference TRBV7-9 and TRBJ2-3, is DTGVSQNPRHKITKRGQNVTFRCDPISEHNRLYWYRQTLGQGPEFLTYFQNEAQLEKSRLLSDRFSAERPKGSFSTLEIQRTEQGDSAMYLCASSLGPFTDTQYFGPGTRLTVL.

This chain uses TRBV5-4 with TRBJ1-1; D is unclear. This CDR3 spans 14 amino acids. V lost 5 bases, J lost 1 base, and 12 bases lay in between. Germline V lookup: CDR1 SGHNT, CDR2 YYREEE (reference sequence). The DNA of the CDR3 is TGTGCCAGCAGTCCCAGGTTCGGGAACACTGAAGCTTTCTTT. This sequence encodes CASSPRFGNTEAFF. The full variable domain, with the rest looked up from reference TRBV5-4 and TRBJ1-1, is ETGVTQSPTHLIKTRGQQVTLRCSSQSGHNTVSWYQQALGQGPQFIFQYYREEENGRGNFPPRFSGLQFPNYSSELNVNALELDDSALYLCASSPRFGNTEAFFGQGTRLTVV.

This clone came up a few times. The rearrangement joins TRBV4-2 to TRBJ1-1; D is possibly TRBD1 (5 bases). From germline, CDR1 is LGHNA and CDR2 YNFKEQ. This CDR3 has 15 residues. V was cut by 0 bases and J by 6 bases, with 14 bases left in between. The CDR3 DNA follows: TGTGCCAGCAGCCAAGATTTGAGGGGTTGGGCTGAAGCTTTCTTT. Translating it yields CASSQDLRGWAEAFF.